This TCR beta chain was captured in a study of cytomegalovirus exposure and HLA in healthy donors. Study summary: Clustering assigned 81% of the roughly 430 genotyped donors to the Caucasian-associated ancestry cluster.

Findings of the study overall: The study assumed roughly uniform donor sequencing depth for presence/absence analyses. Later on, analysis showed that most CMV-associated TCR beta chains appeared to be HLA-restricted. Per a prior analysis, the majority of TCR beta V segments were productive roughly 87% or roughly 30% of the time.

It was with 60 Vbeta and 13 Jbeta primers that the PCR ran. The table came from immunoSEQ multiplex PCR; TCRdb's copy has only in-frame clones and leaves some out. The sample lists 120,000 to 150,000 clones; about four fifths were seen once. Notes on this clone: Its antigen remains unknown.

The V gene lost 8 bases and the J gene lost 10 bases, with 12 bases spanning the gap. Looked up from germline, CDR1 is SEHNR and CDR2 is FQNEAQ (reference sequence). CDR3 length: 11 amino acids. The sequence came from a man younger than 45 in good health and CMV-seronegative. The sequenced sample was PBMCs. The chain couples TRBV7-9 to TRBJ2-1; D is possibly TRBD1 (6 bases). This CDR3 is CASGQLGEQFF. For the CDR3, the DNA is TGTGCCAGCGGACAGCTAGGGGAGCAGTTCTTC.